These 3 T cell receptor beta chains were all obtained from the same sample, sequenced in a study of T cells after yellow fever vaccination (dated by TCRdb to between 2019 and 2020). To prepare the library, 5' RACE was applied. Sequencer: Illumina HiSeq 2500. TCRdb reprocessing: public reads trimmed at Q25 with fastp, clones called with MiXCR, in-frame beta chains kept. Each CDR3 protein gets just one entry, which takes the most common genes and DNA from the rows behind it. The sample has around 67,000 distinct CDR3 sequences on record, roughly 7.4% of them singletons. The ten largest clonotypes hold about 32% of the sample. Read against the paper, the sample's treatment or condition label means: live attenuated yellow fever vaccine strain. Sample: CD8+ T cells sorted from PBMCs, taken around 5 days after the first yellow fever vaccination. The receptors were gathered from a man aged 18 to 29 who received the YFV17D yellow fever vaccine.

This clonotype was observed at least ten times. This sequence joins TRBV5-5 and TRBJ2-2; tentative D call: TRBD2 (6 bases). This CDR3 comprises 15 residues. CDR1 and CDR2 from the germline V gene are SGHKS and YYEKEE (reference sequence). V was clipped by 2 bases and J by 6 bases, with 14 bases between them. The CDR3 reads CASSFRGREAGELFF. The DNA for the CDR3 is TGTGCCAGCAGCTTTCGGGGAAGGGAGGCCGGGGAGCTGTTTTTT.

This clonotype was seen repeatedly, ten times or more. The chain carries TRBV5-1 and TRBJ1-4; 8 bases are a match to TRBD1. There are 16 residues in the CDR3. V gave up 4 bases and J gave up 6 bases; unmatched junction bases: 11. The germline CDR1 and CDR2 sequences are SGHRS and YFSETQ. The CDR3 region has the DNA TGCGCCAGCAGCGTGGGGTCCGGACAGGGTTATGAAAAACTGTTTTTT. This codes for CASSVGSGQGYEKLFF.

The table lists this clonotype with many counts. J is TRBJ2-4 and V is TRBV7-9; 9 nucleotides match TRBD1. Germline trimming cut 4 bases from V and 1 base from J; bases unmatched to any gene: 5. The CDR3 has 16 amino acids. Germline lookup yields CDR1 SEHNR and CDR2 FQNEAQ (reference sequence). CDR3 bases: TGTGCCAGCAGCTCACAGGGGGCACCGGCCAAAAACATTCAGTACTTC. Translating gives CASSSQGAPAKNIQYF.